This TCR beta chain stems from a study of cytomegalovirus exposure and HLA in healthy donors. Study at large: An early release of data contained roughly 86 million unique TCRs, which came from HLA-typed donors. Study-level findings and limits: Versus the roughly 700-donor mean, an Asian-associated ancestry cluster reportedly showed fewer N-insertions in a later analysis. Some V segments could not be told apart, so they were left out, TRBV6-2 and TRBV6-3 among them.

The PCR ran on 60 Vbeta and 13 Jbeta primers. Profiled with immunoSEQ multiplex PCR; TCRdb holds only in-frame clones, not every one. The table lists 110,000 or so clones, 65% to 85% of them singletons. Turning to this clone: Its antigen remains unidentified.

Unmatched junction bases numbered 5, after V lost 3 bases and J lost 3 bases. Germline V CDR1 and CDR2: SGHRS, YFSETQ. The CDR3 extends over 15 amino acids. The rearrangement joins TRBV5-1 to TRBJ2-1; 8 bases map to TRBD1. The receptor was isolated from a woman younger than 35 in good health and CMV-seronegative. Source material: PBMCs. The CDR3 reads CASSWGDRSYNEQFF. CDR3 nucleotides: TGCGCCAGCAGCTGGGGGGACAGGAGCTACAATGAGCAGTTCTTC.